This TCR beta chain was observed in a study of read filtering for tumor transcriptome and immune sequencing. The library was built from about 400 ng RNA with molecular barcoded adaptors for alpha/delta and beta/gamma chains. TCRdb re-called the reads with MiXCR, one entry per CDR3 protein. The sample lists about 58,000 distinct CDR3 sequences, 9% to 15% occurring once. A few counts support this clonotype. Germline V gene lookup returns CDR1 KGHDR and CDR2 SFDVKD. The CDR3 length is 16 residues. J lost 6 bases, V lost 1 base, and 6 bases had no gene match. The rearrangement uses TRBV24-1 and TRBJ2-1; TRBD1 matches at 9 bases. The sequence was collected from a donor over 35 with multiple myeloma. Sequencing was carried out using a population of CD138-negative cells sorted from bone marrow. CDR3 coding DNA: TGTGCCACCAGTGATTTAAGGGACAGGGTAGCCAATGAGCAGTTCTTC. Protein sequence: CATSDLRDRVANEQFF.